This paragraph reports one TCR beta chain. Its antigen is currently not known. Within one base of it there is no much larger clone, and no base qualities were kept. Using the deep immunoSEQ assay, multiplex PCR amplified TCR CDR3 regions from genomic DNA. Extracted genomic DNA from each cell subset was spread evenly across all wells of several immunoSEQ 96-well plates, with each plate serving as a replicate. For sorted subsets, each replicate PCR was loaded with 200 ng genomic DNA, equivalent to 30,000 or so T cell genomes. Purified libraries were measured with a Qubit 3.0 fluorometer, size-checked on a Bioanalyzer 2100, and measured again with the KAPA Library Quantification kit. Every immunoSEQ 96-well plate was sequenced on a dedicated single-read 150-cycle Illumina NextSeq 550 flow cell. Per the source publication's procedure: Because only junctional sequences without quality scores were contained in the immunoSEQ output, filtering matching that applied to full-length reads could not be performed. Sequences were annotated with PyIR, a Python wrapper for IgBLAST v1.9, and V/J genes and CDR3 were assigned using IMGT germline references. Reads with weak V/J assignments (E-value above 1e-6), missing CDR3, stop codons, out-of-frame junctions, or ambiguous translated residues were removed. V3J clonotypes were defined by identical inferred V gene, J gene, and CDR3 amino acid sequence. To compute the percentage overlap between repertoires, the number of shared unique clonotypes was divided by the size of the smaller repertoire. Repertoire richness was assessed with RTK rarefaction, the Chao1 estimator, and Recon v2.1 estimates of unobserved clonotypes. Generation probabilities were computed with OLGA for all TCRbeta clonotypes obtained by the gDNA method from a handful of donors. Here the immuneACCESS table is served through TCRdb, limited to in-frame sequences with V and J called. Missing clones are a known gap in these copies; in checked studies unresolved V genes cover under half, and the rest lacks a known reason. The DNA gave D and trimming, while V, J and clone size come from that table. For this sample the table gives 330,000 or so clones, of which about 74% were detected only once. Around 10% of the sample is held by the ten biggest clonotypes.

Donors were healthy HIV-negative adults with no recently reported acute infections or vaccinations. Every donor was a Caucasian adult living in Nashville, Tennessee, USA. CD4+ T cells were enriched by magnetic negative selection; naive cells were then positively selected on CD45RA, and the negative fraction formed the memory subset. Blood was obtained by leukapheresis, after which PBMCs were separated by Ficoll-Histopaque density gradient centrifugation and cryopreserved in liquid nitrogen vapor phase. Purity and quantity of every magnetically sorted T cell population were checked by analytical flow cytometry. From each sorted fraction, genomic DNA was isolated and quantified by UV absorbance on a Nanodrop 2000c. The CDR3 contains 15 residues, cysteine and phenylalanine counted. Solely the CDR3 DNA is kept, with 45 bases framed from the first base. V and J are truncated by 2 bases and 0 bases respectively, leaving an intervening sequence of 11 bases. For CDR1 and CDR2, the germline V gene lists SGDLS and YYNGEE.

This sample is drawn from a study of shared clonotypes between healthy human individuals (TCRdb year 2020). In the study overall: A couple of women and a few men aged 18 to 49 years were included in the cohort. Libraries were prepared and TCR repertoires were sequenced by different laboratories using diverse techniques, in order to increase sequencing depth and limit assay-specific biases. To estimate repertoire size and how much clonotypes are shared between individuals, the study performed deep sequencing of blood TCR repertoires from about 5 healthy adults. Per donor, three plates each were used for CD4 naive and CD4 memory, two for CD8 naive, and one for CD8 memory. Each donor's leukapheresis produced roughly between roughly 0.85 and 9.5 billion PBMCs. Broader findings and caveats from the paper: Incomplete sequencing was indicated by rarefaction of sorted-subset datasets, despite the large sequencing depth. Sharing across several donors was observed for 5% to 6.5% of naive CD4, about 4% of naive CD8, 2% to 2.5% of memory CD4, and about 0.4% of memory CD8 clonotypes. Estimated clonotype richness was generally larger for naive than for memory subsets. Clonotypes shared by all four sorted-subset donors showed higher generation probabilities than non-shared clonotypes. Sampling was limited to blood, and TCR repertoires in tissue likely differ from TCR repertoires in blood. The small number of donors limited the genetic and exposure-history diversity represented. Based on pairwise subsampling, the degree of clonotype sharing among donors was expected to be affected by sequencing depth.

The rearrangement combines TRBV9 with TRBJ2-5; the D gene identity is not certain. This clonotype was sampled from a man aged 25-45 years in good health. The sample was memory CD4+ T cells sorted from blood. The intended sense of this specimen's cell subset or site label: CD45RA-negative fraction. The sequenced DNA: TGTGCCAGCAGCGTTGGTCCGAACTACCAAGAGACCCAGTACTTC. Its product reads: CASSVGPNYQETQYF.